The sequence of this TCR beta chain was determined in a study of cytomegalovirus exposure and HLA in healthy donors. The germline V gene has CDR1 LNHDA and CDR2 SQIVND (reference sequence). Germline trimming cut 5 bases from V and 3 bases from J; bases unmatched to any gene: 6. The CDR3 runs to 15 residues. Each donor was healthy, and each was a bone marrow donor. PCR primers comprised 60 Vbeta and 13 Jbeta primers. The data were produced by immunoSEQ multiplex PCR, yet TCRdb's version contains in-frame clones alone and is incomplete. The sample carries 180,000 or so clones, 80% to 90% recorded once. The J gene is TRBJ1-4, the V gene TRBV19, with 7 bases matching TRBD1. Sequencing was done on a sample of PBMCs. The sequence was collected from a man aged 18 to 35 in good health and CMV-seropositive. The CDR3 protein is CASSGLGQPNEKLFF. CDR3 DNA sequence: TGTGCCAGTAGTGGACTGGGACAGCCTAATGAAAAACTGTTTTTT.